The clone carrying this TCR beta chain has ten or more counts. The antigen remains undetermined. In germline, CDR1 is SQVTM, CDR2 ANQGSEA. Trimming pared 5 bases from V and 3 bases from J, leaving 5 bases between. The CDR3 runs 11 residues. The data belong to a study of T-cell reconstitution after alpha-beta-depleted transplantation in children. Study conclusions and caveats: Several hundred expanded graft clones reportedly supplied alpha-beta T cells about two months after transplant. Newly produced T cells mostly accounted for T-cell counts and diversity one year post-transplant.

During its preparation, the TCRbeta library received unique molecular identifiers. TCRdb fed the PCR reads into MiXCR, producing one record per CDR3 protein. Found here are 220,000 or so distinct CDR3 sequences, 6.5% to 10% of them singletons; the top ten hold less than 8%. The clonotype was recovered from a male patient between 10 and 17 years old who had a stem cell transplant for acute lymphoblastic leukemia, so the T cells may come from the graft donor. This chain joins TRBV29-1 and TRBJ2-1; D call uncertain. Sample: PBMCs, mostly from graft donor cells, taken 180 days after TCRalphabeta/CD19-depleted stem cell transplant. The DNA of the CDR3 is TGCAGCGTTTACAGCTACAATGAGCAGTTCTTC. It translates to CSVYSYNEQFF.